The present TCR beta chain was sequenced within a study of cytomegalovirus exposure and HLA in healthy donors. In regard to this clone: The antigen is not known.

V was pared by 1 base and J by 0 bases, with 11 bases between. CDR1 is MNHEY, CDR2 SMNVEV, per germline (reference sequence). The CDR3 extends over 16 amino acids. Broader study findings: HLA restriction was apparent for most CMV-associated TCR beta chains in a later analysis. Previously analyzed data showed that most TCR beta V segments were productive at a frequency of about 90% or about 30%.

These donors counted as nominally healthy when sampled, but unrecorded immune exposures were likely. Amplification used 60 Vbeta primers and 13 Jbeta primers. Some clones are missing from TCRdb's copy, which holds only in-frame ones; the method was immunoSEQ multiplex PCR. The sample carries around 130,000 clones, more than 80% recorded once. The sequencing sample was made of PBMCs. The sequence derives from a man aged 25-40 years in good health and CMV-seronegative. This rearrangement joins TRBV27 to TRBJ2-3; the D gene is possibly TRBD2 (5 bases). This chain's CDR3 is CASSLYTGTSTDTQYF. DNA of the CDR3: TGTGCCAGCAGTTTATATACGGGAACTAGCACAGATACGCAGTATTTT.